This TCR beta chain was found in a study of beta chain features in type 1 diabetes. Study outcomes and limitations: Type 1 diabetes patients showed a moderate but significant shortening of TCRB CDR3s in all four CD4+ subsets.

The study reverse transcribed the entire isolated RNA, so it sequenced expressed TCRB transcripts. Sequenced by immunoSEQ multiplex PCR; TCRdb stores in-frame clones only, minus some. Here the sample spans 600,000 to 700,000 clones, around 12% being singletons. V trimming: 3 bases; J trimming: 9 bases; junction bases outside the gene matches: 18. Germline loops: CDR1 GTSNPN, CDR2 SVGIG (reference sequence). The CDR3 contains 16 residues. This clone was found a few times. Its antigen remains unknown. The chain employs TRBV30 and TRBJ2-7; 9 bases are shared with TRBD1. The specimen was naive CD4+ T cells from blood. The receptor was isolated from a man aged 25-40 years with type 1 diabetes. This CDR3 reads CAWSTQGPGQGRGQYF. In DNA form, the CDR3 reads TGTGCCTGGAGCACCCAAGGTCCGGGACAGGGAAGGGGGCAGTACTTC.